The rows below give T cell receptor beta chains drawn from one sample of a study of blood T cell repertoires in COVID-19. The data were produced by immunoSEQ multiplex PCR, yet TCRdb's version contains in-frame clones alone and is incomplete. The data show about 280,000 clones, with roughly 85% seen just once and 4.5% to 6% held by the top ten. The sample comprised peripheral blood. The receptors originated from a man over 45 with active or convalescent COVID-19. CDR3s include the opening cysteine and the closing phenylalanine or tryptophan. Fields, in order: J gene, V gene, CDR3 protein.

>TRBJ2-7|TRBV6-5
CASSPRLGTYEQYF
>TRBJ2-3|TRBV9
CASSVGDRGLDTQYF
>TRBJ2-7|TRBV7-9
CASSLAEGPTYEQYF
>TRBJ2-5|TRBV28
CASSLTSPPTQYF
>TRBJ2-3|TRBV28
CASSWVLSGRDSSTDTQYF
>TRBJ1-3|TRBV5-6
CASSSLPRSLSGNTIYF
>TRBJ2-7|TRBV5-1
CASSPTSGSYEQYF
>TRBJ2-7|TRBV12-3/TRBV12-4
CASSLRRSKQYF
>TRBJ2-1|TRBV7-9
CASSWPGQGANEQFF
>TRBJ1-4|TRBV19
CASNLIGGRGREEKLFF
>TRBJ1-1|TRBV6-1
CASSELTPFEAFF
>TRBJ2-1|TRBV5-1
CASSLGQTYNEQFF
>TRBJ2-7|TRBV2
CASKGGTSGPYEQYF
>TRBJ2-7|TRBV28
CASSWTGGYEQYF
>TRBJ2-2|TRBV10-1
CASSEWAGTETTGELFF
>TRBJ2-5|TRBV5-1
CASSWAGGETQYF
>TRBJ1-5|TRBV30
CASAGYQPQHF
>TRBJ1-1|TRBV6-6
CASSSRVGQVTEAFF
>TRBJ1-4|TRBV7-8
CASSFSRTNEKLFF
>TRBJ2-1|TRBV7-3
CASSSDGGEQFF
>TRBJ2-7|TRBV2
CAGSGTGASEQYF
>TRBJ2-1|TRBV6-1
CASSEAVSGRARNEQFF
>TRBJ2-5|TRBV6-5
CASKGLAGRKETQYF
>TRBJ1-3|TRBV4-2
CASSPVISGNTIYF
>TRBJ1-4|TRBV2
CASSETGYATNEKLFF
>TRBJ2-3|TRBV3-1/TRBV3-2
CASSRQGGGTDTQYF
>TRBJ1-2|TRBV12-3/TRBV12-4
CASSPRAYGYTF
>TRBJ2-3|TRBV19
CASSISGRTDTQYF
>TRBJ1-2|TRBV7-2
CASSSGQGRGYTF
>TRBJ1-2|TRBV7-2
CASSLAQRGRYGYTF
>TRBJ2-3|TRBV20-1
CSASLASGSSSTDTQYF
>TRBJ2-6|TRBV23-1
CASRLTRRTVNSGANVLTF